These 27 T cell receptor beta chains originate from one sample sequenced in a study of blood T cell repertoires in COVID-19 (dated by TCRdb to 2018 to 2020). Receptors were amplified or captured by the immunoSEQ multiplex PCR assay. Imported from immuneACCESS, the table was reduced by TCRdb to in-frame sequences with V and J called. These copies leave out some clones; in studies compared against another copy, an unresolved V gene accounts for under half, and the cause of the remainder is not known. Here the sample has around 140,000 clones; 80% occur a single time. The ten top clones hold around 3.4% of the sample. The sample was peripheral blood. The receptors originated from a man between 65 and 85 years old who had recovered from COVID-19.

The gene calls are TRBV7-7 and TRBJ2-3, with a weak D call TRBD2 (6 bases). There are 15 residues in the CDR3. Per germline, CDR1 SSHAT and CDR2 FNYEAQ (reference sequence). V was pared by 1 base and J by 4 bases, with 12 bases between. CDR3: CASSLGPGAADTQYF. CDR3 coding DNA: TGTGCCAGCAGCTTAGGTCCGGGAGCGGCAGATACGCAGTATTTT.

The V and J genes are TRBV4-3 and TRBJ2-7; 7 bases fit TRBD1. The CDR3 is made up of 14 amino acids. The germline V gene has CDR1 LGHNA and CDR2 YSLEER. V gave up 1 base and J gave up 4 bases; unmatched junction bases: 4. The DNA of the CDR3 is TGCGCCAGCAGCCAAGGACAGGGAGTTTACGAGCAGTACTTC. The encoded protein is CASSQGQGVYEQYF.

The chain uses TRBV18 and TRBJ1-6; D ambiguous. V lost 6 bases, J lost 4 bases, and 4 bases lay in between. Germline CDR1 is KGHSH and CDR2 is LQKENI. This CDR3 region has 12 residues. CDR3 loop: CASSRYNSPLHF. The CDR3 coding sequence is TGTGCCAGCTCCCGGTATAATTCACCCCTCCACTTT.

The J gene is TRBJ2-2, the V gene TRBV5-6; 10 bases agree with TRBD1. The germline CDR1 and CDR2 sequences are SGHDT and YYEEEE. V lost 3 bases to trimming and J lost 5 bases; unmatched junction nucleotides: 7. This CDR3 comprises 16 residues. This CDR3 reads CASSSTGTGETGELFF. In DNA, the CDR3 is TGTGCCAGCAGCTCCACCGGGACAGGGGAGACCGGGGAGCTGTTTTTT.

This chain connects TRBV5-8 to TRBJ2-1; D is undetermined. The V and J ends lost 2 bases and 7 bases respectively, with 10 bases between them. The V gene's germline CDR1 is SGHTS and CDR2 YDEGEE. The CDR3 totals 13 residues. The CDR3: CASSFGRQNEQFF. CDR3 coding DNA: TGTGCCAGCAGCTTTGGGCGACAAAATGAGCAGTTCTTC.

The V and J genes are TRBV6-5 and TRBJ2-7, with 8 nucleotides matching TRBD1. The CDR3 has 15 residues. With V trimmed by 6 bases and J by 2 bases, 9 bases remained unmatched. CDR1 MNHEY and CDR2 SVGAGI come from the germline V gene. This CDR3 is CASRLQTGEAYEQYF. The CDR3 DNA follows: TGTGCCAGCAGACTCCAGACAGGGGAGGCCTACGAGCAGTACTTC.

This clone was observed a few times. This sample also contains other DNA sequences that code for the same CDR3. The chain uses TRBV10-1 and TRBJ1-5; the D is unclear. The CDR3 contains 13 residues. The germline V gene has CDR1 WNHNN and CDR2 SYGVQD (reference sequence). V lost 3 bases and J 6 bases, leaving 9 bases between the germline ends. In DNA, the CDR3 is TGCGCCAGCAGTGAAACAGCAGGTCAGCCCCAGCATTTT. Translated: CASSETAGQPQHF.

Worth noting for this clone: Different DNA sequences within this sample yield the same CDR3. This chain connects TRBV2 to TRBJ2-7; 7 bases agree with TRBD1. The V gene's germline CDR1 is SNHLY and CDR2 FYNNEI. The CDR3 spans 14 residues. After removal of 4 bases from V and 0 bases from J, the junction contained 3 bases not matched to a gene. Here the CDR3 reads CASSGRQGSYEQYF. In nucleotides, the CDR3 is TGTGCCAGCAGTGGCAGACAGGGCTCCTACGAGCAGTACTTC.

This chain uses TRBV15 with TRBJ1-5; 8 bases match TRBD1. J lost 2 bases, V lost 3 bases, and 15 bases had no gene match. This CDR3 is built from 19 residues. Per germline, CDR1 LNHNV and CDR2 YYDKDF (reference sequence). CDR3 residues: CATSSSPGGRTGRNQPQHF. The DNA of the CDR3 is TGTGCCACCAGCAGTTCCCCTGGGGGAAGGACAGGGCGCAATCAGCCCCAGCATTTT. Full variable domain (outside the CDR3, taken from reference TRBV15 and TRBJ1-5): DAMVIQNPRYQVTQFGKPVTLSCSQTLNHNVMYWYQQKSSQAPKLLFHYYDKDFNNEADTPDNFQSRRPNTSFCFLDIRSPGLGDTAMYLCATSSSPGGRTGRNQPQHFGDGTRLSIL.

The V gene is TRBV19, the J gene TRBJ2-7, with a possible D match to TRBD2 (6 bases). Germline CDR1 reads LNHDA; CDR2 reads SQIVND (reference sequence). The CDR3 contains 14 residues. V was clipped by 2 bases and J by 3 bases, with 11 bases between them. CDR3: CASSIFGGGYEQYF. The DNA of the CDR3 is TGTGCCAGTAGTATATTCGGGGGTGGCTACGAGCAGTACTTC.

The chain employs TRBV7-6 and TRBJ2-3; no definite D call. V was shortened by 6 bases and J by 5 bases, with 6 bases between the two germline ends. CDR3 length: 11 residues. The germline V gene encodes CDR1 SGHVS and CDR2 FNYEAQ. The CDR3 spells CASRRGDTQYF. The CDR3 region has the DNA TGTGCCAGCAGACGCGGAGATACGCAGTATTTT. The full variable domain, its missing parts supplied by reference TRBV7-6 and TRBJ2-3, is GAGVSQSPRYKVTKRGQDVALRCDPISGHVSLYWYRQALGQGPEFLTYFNYEAQQDKSGLPNDRFSAERPEGSISTLTIQRTEQRDSAMYRCASRRGDTQYFGPGTRLTVL.

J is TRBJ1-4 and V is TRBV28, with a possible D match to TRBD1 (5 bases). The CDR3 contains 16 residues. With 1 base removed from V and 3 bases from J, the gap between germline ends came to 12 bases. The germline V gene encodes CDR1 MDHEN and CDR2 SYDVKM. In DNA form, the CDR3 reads TGTGCCAGCAGTTTATTAATGACAGCTCCTAATGAAAAACTGTTTTTT. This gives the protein CASSLLMTAPNEKLFF.

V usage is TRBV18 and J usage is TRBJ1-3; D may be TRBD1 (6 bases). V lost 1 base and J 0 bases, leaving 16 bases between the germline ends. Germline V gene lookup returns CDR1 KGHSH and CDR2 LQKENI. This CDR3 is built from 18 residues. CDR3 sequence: CASSPRAGAPSSGNTIYF. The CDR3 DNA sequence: TGTGCCAGCTCACCACGCGCAGGGGCCCCGAGCTCTGGAAACACCATATATTTT.

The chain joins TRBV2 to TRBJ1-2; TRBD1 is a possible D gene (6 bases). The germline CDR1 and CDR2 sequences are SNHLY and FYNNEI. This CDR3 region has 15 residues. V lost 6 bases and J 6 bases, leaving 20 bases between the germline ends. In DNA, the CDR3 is TGTGCCAGCAGCCAAGGGGGGGGCAGGGAAGATGGCTACACCTTC. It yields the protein CASSQGGGREDGYTF. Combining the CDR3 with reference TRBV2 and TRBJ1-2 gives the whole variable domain EPEVTQTPSHQVTQMGQEVILRCVPISNHLYFYWYRQILGQKVEFLVSFYNNEISEKSEIFDDQFSVERPDGSNFTLKIRSTKLEDSAMYFCASSQGGGREDGYTFGSGTRLTVV.

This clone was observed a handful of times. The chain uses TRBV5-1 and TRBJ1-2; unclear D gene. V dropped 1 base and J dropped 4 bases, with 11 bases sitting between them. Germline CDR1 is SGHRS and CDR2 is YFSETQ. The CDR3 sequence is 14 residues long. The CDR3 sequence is CASSLSGQLYGYTF. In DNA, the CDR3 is TGCGCCAGCAGCTTGAGTGGGCAGCTCTATGGCTACACCTTC.

CDR3 coding DNA: TGTGCCAGCAGCACATACAGGGGGCTAGCTAATGAAAAACTGTTTTTT. Translating it yields CASSTYRGLANEKLFF. The chain is built from TRBV5-8 and TRBJ1-4; 9 bases line up with TRBD1. Trimming at V came to 4 bases and at J to 3 bases, leaving 7 bases not matched to a gene. This CDR3 is built from 16 residues. Germline loops: CDR1 SGHTS, CDR2 YDEGEE.

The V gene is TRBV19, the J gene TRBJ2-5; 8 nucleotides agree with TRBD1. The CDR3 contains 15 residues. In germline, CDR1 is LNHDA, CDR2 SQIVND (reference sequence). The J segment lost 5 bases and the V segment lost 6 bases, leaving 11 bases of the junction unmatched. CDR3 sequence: CASRRQGFGRETQYF. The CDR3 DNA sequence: TGTGCCAGTAGACGACAGGGGTTTGGCCGGGAGACCCAGTACTTC.

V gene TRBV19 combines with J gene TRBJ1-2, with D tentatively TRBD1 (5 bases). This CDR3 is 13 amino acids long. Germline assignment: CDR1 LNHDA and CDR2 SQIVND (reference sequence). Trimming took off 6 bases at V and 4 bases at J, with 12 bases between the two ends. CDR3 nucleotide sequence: TGTGCCAGTAGCCGGGACTGGAGCTATGGCTACACCTTC. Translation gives CASSRDWSYGYTF.

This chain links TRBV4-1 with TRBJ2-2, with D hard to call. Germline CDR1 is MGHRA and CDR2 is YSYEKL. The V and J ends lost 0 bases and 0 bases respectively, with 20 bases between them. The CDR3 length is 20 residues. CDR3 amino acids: CASSQDHPRLDWANTGELFF. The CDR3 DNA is TGCGCCAGCAGCCAAGATCATCCTAGGCTAGATTGGGCGAACACCGGGGAGCTGTTTTTT.

The DNA of the CDR3 is TGTGCCAGCAGCACCCGGGACAGGCAGGGGTCACCCCTCCACTTT. It encodes CASSTRDRQGSPLHF. The chain has TRBV5-4 and TRBJ1-6; 8 bases are shared with TRBD1. V was pared by 4 bases and J by 10 bases, with 10 bases of the junction left unmatched. Germline V gene lookup returns CDR1 SGHNT and CDR2 YYREEE (reference sequence). The CDR3 sequence is 15 residues long.

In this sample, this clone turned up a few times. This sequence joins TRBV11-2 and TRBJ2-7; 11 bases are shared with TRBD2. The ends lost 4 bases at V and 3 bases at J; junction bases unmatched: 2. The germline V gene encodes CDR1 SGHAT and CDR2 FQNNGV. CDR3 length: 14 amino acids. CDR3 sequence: CASSSGLAGYEQYF. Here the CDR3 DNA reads TGTGCCAGCAGCTCAGGACTAGCGGGCTACGAGCAGTACTTC.

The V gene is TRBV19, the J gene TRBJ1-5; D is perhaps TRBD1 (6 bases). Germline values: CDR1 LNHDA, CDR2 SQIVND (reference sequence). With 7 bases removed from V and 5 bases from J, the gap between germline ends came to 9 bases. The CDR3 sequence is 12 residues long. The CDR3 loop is CASMGADQPQHF. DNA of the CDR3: TGTGCCAGTATGGGGGCTGATCAGCCCCAGCATTTT.

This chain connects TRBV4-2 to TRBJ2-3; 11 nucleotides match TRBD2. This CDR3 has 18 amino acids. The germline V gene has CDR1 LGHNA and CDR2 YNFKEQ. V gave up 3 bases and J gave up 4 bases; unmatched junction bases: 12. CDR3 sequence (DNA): TGTGCCAGCAGCCAGTCGGGACTAGCGGAAGTCAACGCAGATACGCAGTATTTT. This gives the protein CASSQSGLAEVNADTQYF.

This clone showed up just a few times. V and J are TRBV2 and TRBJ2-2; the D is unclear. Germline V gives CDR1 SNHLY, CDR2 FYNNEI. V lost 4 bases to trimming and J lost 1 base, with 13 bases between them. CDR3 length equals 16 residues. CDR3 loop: CASSVGSGKNTGELFF. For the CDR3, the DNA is TGTGCCAGCAGTGTCGGGTCGGGTAAGAACACCGGGGAGCTGTTTTTT.

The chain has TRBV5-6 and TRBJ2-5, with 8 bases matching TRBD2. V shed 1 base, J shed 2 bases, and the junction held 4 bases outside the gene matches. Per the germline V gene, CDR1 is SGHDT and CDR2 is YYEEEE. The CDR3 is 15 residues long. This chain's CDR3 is CASSLPAGVQETQYF. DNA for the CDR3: TGTGCCAGCAGCTTGCCAGCGGGAGTTCAAGAGACCCAGTACTTC.

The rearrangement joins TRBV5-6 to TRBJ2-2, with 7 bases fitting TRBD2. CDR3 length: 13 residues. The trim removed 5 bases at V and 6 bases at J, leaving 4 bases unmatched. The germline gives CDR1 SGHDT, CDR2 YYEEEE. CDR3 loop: CASRHGLAGELFF. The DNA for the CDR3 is TGTGCCAGCAGACACGGACTAGCCGGGGAGCTGTTTTTT.

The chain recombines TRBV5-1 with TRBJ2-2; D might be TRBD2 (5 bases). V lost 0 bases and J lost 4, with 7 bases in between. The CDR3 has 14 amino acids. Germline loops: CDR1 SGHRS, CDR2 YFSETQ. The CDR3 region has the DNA TGCGCCAGCAGCTTGGCGGAGGTCACCGGGGAGCTGTTTTTT. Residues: CASSLAEVTGELFF.